Each of the 30 T cell receptor beta chains below was sequenced from the same sample in a study of T-cell reconstitution after alpha-beta-depleted transplantation in children. Preparing the TCRbeta library involved the use of unique molecular identifiers. MiXCR was run by TCRdb on the PCR reads, yielding one entry per CDR3 protein. This sample has some 200,000 distinct CDR3 sequences; approximately 10% occur once, and the top ten carry around 6.2%. This specimen consisted of PBMCs from the stem cell graft donor, obtained from the stem cell graft. These receptors all come from a human donor who donated a stem cell graft to a child with acute lymphoblastic leukemia.

The table lists this clonotype with many counts. This chain connects TRBV24-1 to TRBJ2-3, with D uncertain. V was pared by 5 bases and J by 2 bases, with 25 bases between. Germline V lookup: CDR1 KGHDR, CDR2 SFDVKD. The CDR3 totals 19 residues. CDR3 DNA: TGTGCCACCAGTGGATCAACGGATGGGAATGTTAGGGCCACAGATACGCAGTATTTT. Its translation: CATSGSTDGNVRATDTQYF.

This clonotype was recorded at least ten times. The gene calls are TRBV7-2 and TRBJ2-3, with 11 nucleotides matching TRBD2. J gave up 1 base and V 5 bases, and 5 bases lay outside the gene matches. Germline V lookup: CDR1 SGHTA, CDR2 FQGNSA. The CDR3 consists of 16 residues. The CDR3 spells CASSPGLAEGTDTQYF. For the CDR3, the DNA is TGTGCCAGCAGCCCGGGACTAGCGGAAGGCACAGATACGCAGTATTTT.

The gene calls are TRBV2 and TRBJ1-3; tentative D call: TRBD1 (6 bases). V was trimmed by 7 bases and J by 3 bases, leaving 16 bases between them. The CDR3 sequence is 15 residues long. CDR1 SNHLY and CDR2 FYNNEI come from the germline V gene. For the CDR3, the DNA is TGTGCCAGCAATCCAGGGGCAACTTTTGGAAACACCATATATTTT. Amino acids: CASNPGATFGNTIYF.

This clonotype was recorded many times. This chain links TRBV5-8 with TRBJ2-5; D not resolved. Looked up from germline, CDR1 is SGHTS and CDR2 is YDEGEE. The germline V and J ends were trimmed by 4 bases and 7 bases, with 23 bases remaining between them. The CDR3 runs 16 residues. CDR3: CASSTRPVQHTGTQYF. The DNA for the CDR3 is TGTGCCAGCAGCACCAGGCCGGTCCAACACACCGGGACCCAGTACTTC.

This clonotype was counted a few times. The gene calls are TRBV27 and TRBJ2-7; no definite D call. Trimming shortened V by 3 bases and J by 3 bases, and 12 bases separated the two germline ends. CDR1 is MNHEY and CDR2 is SMNVEV in the germline V gene (reference sequence). The CDR3 covers 14 residues. The chain's CDR3 is CASSFSDTDYEQYF. DNA for the CDR3: TGTGCCAGCAGTTTTTCAGACACCGACTACGAGCAGTACTTC.

This clonotype was seen a few times. V is TRBV12-3 or TRBV12-4 and J is TRBJ2-1; D call uncertain. This CDR3 spans 11 amino acids. V lost 7 bases and J lost 6, with 7 bases in between. The CDR3 region is CASKFSNEQFF. As DNA, the CDR3 is TGTGCCAGCAAATTTAGCAATGAGCAGTTCTTC.

Regarding this clonotype: This may be a read error: a much more frequent sequence differs by one nucleotide. V usage is TRBV29-1 and J usage is TRBJ1-1; tentative D call: TRBD1 (6 bases). V lost 8 bases, J lost 4 bases, and 17 bases lay in between. The germline CDR1 and CDR2 sequences are SQVTM and ANQGSEA. This CDR3 comprises 13 residues. This CDR3 reads CSIRPFRGTEAFF. CDR3 nucleotide sequence: TGCAGCATTCGTCCCTTCAGGGGCACTGAAGCTTTCTTT.

This clonotype was counted at least ten times. The V gene is TRBV20-1, the J gene TRBJ2-1; weak D call: TRBD1 (6 bases). Germline V gene lookup returns CDR1 DFQATT and CDR2 SNEGSKA (reference sequence). The CDR3 has 16 amino acids. V was pared by 5 bases and J by 8 bases, with 25 bases between. The CDR3: CSARDRVKGVVDEQFF. The CDR3 nucleotides are TGCAGTGCTCGCGACAGAGTGAAGGGGGTGGTCGATGAGCAGTTCTTC.

Many counts were recorded for this clonotype. The V gene is TRBV27, the J gene TRBJ2-2, with a weak D call TRBD2 (5 bases). This CDR3 region has 14 residues. Per the germline V gene, CDR1 is MNHEY and CDR2 is SMNVEV (reference sequence). Trimming took off 3 bases at V and 2 bases at J, with 7 bases between the two ends. The CDR3 is CASSFRGNTGELFF. CDR3 DNA sequence: TGTGCCAGCAGTTTCCGGGGAAACACCGGGGAGCTGTTTTTT.

This clonotype was observed at least ten times. The V gene is TRBV5-1, the J gene TRBJ1-1, with D perhaps matching TRBD1 (5 bases). There are 15 residues in the CDR3. The V and J ends lost 1 base and 0 bases respectively, with 10 bases between them. CDR1 SGHRS and CDR2 YFSETQ come from the germline V gene. In DNA form, the CDR3 reads TGCGCCAGCAGCTTGTTGGGGCCGATGAACACTGAAGCTTTCTTT. Translated: CASSLLGPMNTEAFF.

This clonotype was detected ten times or more. In DNA, the CDR3 is TGTGCCAGCACCCTGAGGACAGGGGGGGGTGTGAATACGCAGTATTTT. Its protein product is CASTLRTGGGVNTQYF. The chain employs TRBV12-3 or TRBV12-4 and TRBJ2-3, with 10 positions matching TRBD1. CDR3 length: 16 amino acids. The V and J ends lost 7 bases and 7 bases, in that order; junction bases with no gene match: 14.

This clonotype was observed at least ten times. This chain links TRBV29-1 with TRBJ2-3; a possible D gene is TRBD1 (5 bases). Germline CDR1 reads SQVTM; CDR2 reads ANQGSEA. The V gene lost 2 bases and the J gene lost 6 bases, with 12 bases spanning the gap. CDR3 length: 13 residues. The CDR3 DNA reads TGCAGCGTTGAACAGGGAAGGGTGGATACGCAGTATTTT. This sequence encodes CSVEQGRVDTQYF.

This clonotype turned up a few times. The V call is TRBV20-1, the J call TRBJ2-3; 8 nucleotides agree with TRBD2. V was clipped by 1 base and J by 4 bases; unmatched bases: 10. The CDR3 is 16 amino acids. Germline values: CDR1 DFQATT, CDR2 SNEGSKA (reference sequence). Here the CDR3 reads CSARVPGGGPADTQYF. DNA of the CDR3: TGCAGTGCTAGAGTCCCCGGGGGGGGGCCTGCAGATACGCAGTATTTT.

In its sample, this clonotype was seen a few times. The chain recombines TRBV9 with TRBJ1-1; D gene ambiguous. Germline V gives CDR1 SGDLS, CDR2 YYNGEE. The CDR3 is 15 amino acids. Trimming pared 2 bases from V and 0 bases from J, leaving 11 bases between. For the CDR3, the DNA is TGTGCCAGCAGCGTCTCCGGCCTTATGAACACTGAAGCTTTCTTT. As protein: CASSVSGLMNTEAFF. Full variable domain (outside the CDR3, taken from reference TRBV9 and TRBJ1-1): DSGVTQTPKHLITATGQRVTLRCSPRSGDLSVYWYQQSLDQGLQFLIQYYNGEERAKGNILERFSAQQFPDLHSELNLSSLELGDSALYFCASSVSGLMNTEAFFGQGTRLTVV.

The chain couples TRBV29-1 to TRBJ2-2; TRBD2 matches at 9 bases. Trimming at V came to 1 base and at J to 4 bases, leaving 22 bases not matched to a gene. The CDR3 length is 21 residues. The germline gives CDR1 SQVTM, CDR2 ANQGSEA. CDR3 nucleotides: TGCAGCGTTGAAGCGATTTGGAAGAACCTCAGCGGGGGGTGTAGCACCGGGGAGCTGTTTTTT. Its protein product is CSVEAIWKNLSGGCSTGELFF.

The sample holds many counts of this clonotype. This chain uses TRBV7-9 with TRBJ1-5; D is unresolved. The CDR3 contains 19 residues. CDR1 SEHNR and CDR2 FQNEAQ come from the germline V gene (reference sequence). Trimming took 2 bases from V and 1 from J, leaving 21 bases between them. Here the CDR3 DNA reads TGTGCCAGCAGCTTATTACCCCCCCTGGGAAATGGGAGCAATCAGCCCCAGCATTTT. This encodes CASSLLPPLGNGSNQPQHF. Drawing the rest from reference TRBV7-9 and TRBJ1-5, the complete variable domain is DTGVSQNPRHKITKRGQNVTFRCDPISEHNRLYWYRQTLGQGPEFLTYFQNEAQLEKSRLLSDRFSAERPKGSFSTLEIQRTEQGDSAMYLCASSLLPPLGNGSNQPQHFGDGTRLSIL.

This clonotype was picked up many times. The chain carries TRBV5-1 and TRBJ1-1, with a possible D match to TRBD1 (6 bases). The CDR3 sequence is 16 residues long. V was trimmed by 1 base and J by 1 base, leaving 14 bases between them. The germline gives CDR1 SGHRS, CDR2 YFSETQ. CDR3 protein: CASSLKGGLRNTEAFF. CDR3 nucleotide sequence: TGCGCCAGCAGCTTGAAGGGGGGCCTAAGGAACACTGAAGCTTTCTTT.

In its sample, this clonotype was seen many times. The rearrangement links TRBV10-2 to TRBJ2-1, with TRBD2 matching 11 bases. CDR3 length: 14 residues. Per the germline V gene, CDR1 is WSHSY and CDR2 is SAAADI. The junction had 3 bases not matched to a gene; V was cut back by 10 bases and J by 1 base. The CDR3 reads CAISSGGSYNEQFF. The CDR3, as DNA: TGCGCCATTTCTAGCGGGGGGTCCTACAATGAGCAGTTCTTC.

This clonotype was counted at least ten times. The chain recombines TRBV6-5 with TRBJ2-5; 7 nucleotides agree with TRBD2. CDR1 MNHEY and CDR2 SVGAGI come from the germline V gene. CDR3 length: 17 residues. The V segment lost 0 bases and the J segment 5 bases; nucleotides outside the gene matches: 12. CDR3 loop: CASSYSRLAVALETQYF. The CDR3 region has the DNA TGTGCCAGCAGTTACTCGAGGCTAGCGGTCGCGTTGGAGACCCAGTACTTC.

This clonotype was picked up many times. The V call is TRBV4-2, the J call TRBJ2-3, with a possible D match to TRBD2 (5 bases). The V gene lost 3 bases and the J gene lost 6 bases, with 7 bases spanning the gap. Germline V gene lookup returns CDR1 LGHNA and CDR2 YNFKEQ. The CDR3 is 12 amino acids. CDR3 sequence (DNA): TGTGCCAGCAGCCAGGGGAGCGATACGCAGTATTTT. The encoded protein is CASSQGSDTQYF.

The chain combines TRBV7-2 with TRBJ1-6; unclear D gene. The CDR3 consists of 14 residues. Germline V gene lookup returns CDR1 SGHTA and CDR2 FQGNSA. Trimming pared 3 bases from V and 4 bases from J, leaving 7 bases between. The CDR3 nucleotides read TGTGCCAGCAGCTTTGAAGCATATAATTCACCCCTCCACTTT. Translated: CASSFEAYNSPLHF.

In this sample, this clonotype turned up a few times. The chain recombines TRBV12-3 or TRBV12-4 with TRBJ2-3; 10 positions match TRBD1. The CDR3 totals 17 residues. V gave up 3 bases and J gave up 0 bases; unmatched junction bases: 6. The CDR3: CASSFRGTGASTDTQYF. DNA for the CDR3: TGTGCCAGCAGTTTTAGGGGGACAGGGGCTAGCACAGATACGCAGTATTTT.

This clonotype occurred a few times. The CDR3 loop is CASSQGGPDTQYF. Written as DNA, the CDR3 is TGTGCCAGCAGTCAGGGGGGGCCCGATACGCAGTATTTT. The rearrangement uses TRBV27 and TRBJ2-3; either TRBD1 or TRBD2 may fit D (7 bases each). CDR1 and CDR2 from the germline V gene are MNHEY and SMNVEV (reference sequence). The length of the CDR3 is 13 residues. Deletions cut 5 bases from V and 6 bases from J, with 12 bases between.

This clonotype was counted ten times or more. This chain connects TRBV12-3 or TRBV12-4 to TRBJ1-4; D possibly corresponds to TRBD1 (5 bases). This CDR3 comprises 14 residues. V was pared by 6 bases and J by 7 bases, with 15 bases between. CDR3 sequence reads: CASRNDWGSEKLFF. For the CDR3, the DNA is TGTGCCAGCAGGAACGATTGGGGGAGTGAAAAACTGTTTTTT.

The sample holds many counts of this clonotype. This CDR3 reads CASSLSGQGRYEQYF. The CDR3 DNA is TGTGCCAGCAGTTTATCGGGACAGGGGCGATACGAGCAGTACTTC. The gene calls are TRBV27 and TRBJ2-7, with 10 bases that match TRBD1. V trimming: 0 bases; J trimming: 4 bases; junction bases outside the gene matches: 3. CDR1 is MNHEY, CDR2 SMNVEV, per germline (reference sequence). This CDR3 contains 15 residues.

The CDR3 sequence: CSVQVGSPLHF. CDR3 coding DNA: TGCAGTGTTCAGGTTGGGTCACCCCTCCACTTT. The chain carries TRBV20-1 and TRBJ1-6; unclear D gene. From germline, CDR1 is DFQATT and CDR2 SNEGSKA (reference sequence). V was shortened by 7 bases and J by 10 bases, with 11 bases between the two germline ends. The CDR3 has 11 amino acids.

This clonotype showed up just a few times. V usage is TRBV29-1 and J usage is TRBJ2-5; D might be TRBD1 or TRBD2, each matching 5 bases. Germline CDR1 is SQVTM and CDR2 is ANQGSEA. The CDR3 sequence is 15 residues long. With 6 bases removed from V and 3 bases from J, the gap between germline ends came to 20 bases. CDR3 nucleotide sequence: TGCAGCGTCATGAGGTCAGGGAGCTTTGAAGAGACCCAGTACTTC. It encodes CSVMRSGSFEETQYF.

Regarding this clonotype: This sequence may be a read error, since a much larger clone differs from it by one base. This chain joins TRBV2 and TRBJ2-3; perhaps TRBD2 as D (5 bases). V dropped 10 bases and J dropped 2 bases, with 13 bases sitting between them. The length of the CDR3 is 13 residues. Germline CDR1 and CDR2: SNHLY and FYNNEI. The chain's CDR3 is CAIESGNTDTQYF. CDR3 coding DNA: TGTGCCATCGAATCGGGGAACACAGATACGCAGTATTTT.

There are a few counts of this clonotype. The CDR3 sequence: CASSPTGADQPQHF. CDR3 coding DNA: TGTGCCAGCAGCCCGACAGGGGCCGATCAGCCCCAGCATTTT. V gene TRBV16 combines with J gene TRBJ1-5, with TRBD1 matching over 8 bases. The CDR3 totals 14 residues. V lost 4 bases, J lost 5 bases, and 4 bases stayed unmatched. The germline V gene encodes CDR1 KGHSY and CDR2 FQNENV.

This sequence joins TRBV5-6 and TRBJ2-7; TRBD2 aligns across 11 bases. There are 15 residues in the CDR3. Trimming took 4 bases from V and 1 from J; bases not matched to a gene: 4. CDR1 SGHDT and CDR2 YYEEEE come from the germline V gene. The CDR3: CASSAGTSGSYEQYF. The CDR3 DNA reads as TGTGCCAGCAGCGCCGGGACTAGCGGTTCCTACGAGCAGTACTTC.